Below are 2 T cell receptor beta chains sequenced from a single sample in a study of T cells after yellow fever vaccination. Each CDR3 protein gets one entry after TCRdb re-called the 5' RACE reads with MiXCR. The sample has roughly 500,000 distinct CDR3 sequences, 19% seen once. Material: PBMCs, obtained 15 days after the yellow fever booster vaccination. The origin of the receptors is a man between 25 and 39 years old who received the YFV17D yellow fever vaccine.

The table lists this clonotype with a few counts. This chain connects TRBV30 to TRBJ2-3; D is undetermined. There are 12 residues in the CDR3. The germline V and J ends were trimmed by 4 bases and 4 bases, with 9 bases remaining between them. Germline-derived CDR1 and CDR2 are GTSNPN and SVGIG (reference sequence). As DNA, the CDR3 is TGTGCCTGGACCGACCGACCAGATACGCAGTATTTT. Its protein product is CAWTDRPDTQYF.

The chain recombines TRBV7-2 with TRBJ2-7; the D is unclear. Germline V gene lookup returns CDR1 SGHTA and CDR2 FQGNSA. The CDR3 is 14 amino acids. V lost 5 bases to trimming and J lost 2 bases, with 13 bases between them. The CDR3 DNA follows: TGTGCCAGCAGCCGTACGGTTCAGCCCTACGAGCAGTACTTC. Translation gives CASSRTVQPYEQYF.